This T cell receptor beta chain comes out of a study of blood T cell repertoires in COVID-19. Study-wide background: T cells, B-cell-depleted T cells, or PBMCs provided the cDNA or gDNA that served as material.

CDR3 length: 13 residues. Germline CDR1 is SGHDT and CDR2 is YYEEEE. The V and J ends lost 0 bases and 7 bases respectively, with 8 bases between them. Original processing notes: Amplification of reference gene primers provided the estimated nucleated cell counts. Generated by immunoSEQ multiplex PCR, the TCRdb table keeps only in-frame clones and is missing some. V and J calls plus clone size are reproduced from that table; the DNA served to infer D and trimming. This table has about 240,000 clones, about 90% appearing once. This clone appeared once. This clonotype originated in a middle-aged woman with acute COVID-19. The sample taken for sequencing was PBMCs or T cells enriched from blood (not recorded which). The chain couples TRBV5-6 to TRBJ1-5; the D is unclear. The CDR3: CASSLGARQPQHF. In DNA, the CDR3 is TGTGCCAGCAGCTTGGGGGCTCGCCAGCCCCAGCATTTT. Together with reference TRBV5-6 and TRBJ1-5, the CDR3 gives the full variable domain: DAGVTQSPTHLIKTRGQQVTLRCSPKSGHDTVSWYQQALGQGPQFIFQYYEEEERQRGNFPDRFSGHQFPNYSSELNVNALLLGDSALYLCASSLGARQPQHFGDGTRLSIL.